What follows are 28 T cell receptor beta chains derived from one specimen sequenced in a study of graft-versus-host responses after intestinal transplantation. Assay used: immunoSEQ multiplex PCR; TCRdb lists only in-frame clones, some missing. This sample carries approximately 92,000 clones, 75% to 95% of them seen once, and the ten largest clones take around 5.8%. Antigens of these TCRs are unknown. This specimen was unstimulated CD8+ T cells sorted from spleen or lymph node cells, taken before intestinal transplant. These TCRs come from a human donor who received an intestinal transplant.

This clone turned up a few times. Here the CDR3 DNA reads TGTGCCAGCAGCTCCCGGGACATCGGAGAGACCCAGTACTTC. This translates into CASSSRDIGETQYF. The rearrangement links TRBV7-2 to TRBJ2-5; weak D call: TRBD1 (6 bases). V lost 4 bases and J 4 bases, leaving 13 bases between the germline ends. Per germline, CDR1 SGHTA and CDR2 FQGNSA. This CDR3 has 14 residues.

The chain recombines TRBV27 with TRBJ2-7, with a tentative D call TRBD2 (6 bases). The germline V and J ends were trimmed by 8 bases and 0 bases, with 14 bases remaining between them. CDR1 and CDR2 from the germline V gene are MNHEY and SMNVEV (reference sequence). The CDR3 loop spans 14 amino acids. CDR3 sequence reads: CASAGLSSSYEQYF. DNA of the CDR3: TGTGCCAGCGCGGGGCTCTCTTCCTCCTACGAGCAGTACTTC.

The V and J genes are TRBV2 and TRBJ2-1; D is unresolved. With 7 bases removed from V and 7 bases from J, the gap between germline ends came to 14 bases. The germline CDR1 and CDR2 sequences are SNHLY and FYNNEI. This CDR3 has 13 amino acids. The DNA for the CDR3 is TGTGCCAGCATCCCCCTCCTTGGGAATGAGCAGTTCTTC. This gives the protein CASIPLLGNEQFF.

The chain combines TRBV5-6 with TRBJ1-2; a possible D gene is TRBD1 (5 bases). Germline lookup yields CDR1 SGHDT and CDR2 YYEEEE. V lost 2 bases and J 10 bases, leaving 12 bases between the germline ends. The length of the CDR3 is 12 residues. The CDR3 is CASSFGSGAYTF. The CDR3 nucleotides read TGTGCCAGCAGCTTCGGGTCCGGGGCCTACACCTTC. The complete variable domain, with remaining parts taken from reference TRBV5-6 and TRBJ1-2, reads DAGVTQSPTHLIKTRGQQVTLRCSPKSGHDTVSWYQQALGQGPQFIFQYYEEEERQRGNFPDRFSGHQFPNYSSELNVNALLLGDSALYLCASSFGSGAYTFGSGTRLTVV.

The chain is built from TRBV2 and TRBJ2-3; D is perhaps TRBD1 (6 bases). Germline CDR1 SNHLY, CDR2 FYNNEI. The V end lost 4 bases, the J end lost 6 bases, and 32 bases lay between the germline ends. The CDR3 runs to 20 residues. CDR3 sequence reads: CASSGDQSWGQGLMGDTQYF. The CDR3 bases are TGTGCCAGCAGTGGTGATCAAAGTTGGGGGCAGGGGCTGATGGGCGATACGCAGTATTTT.

The gene calls are TRBV28 and TRBJ1-1; the D gene is possibly TRBD1 (5 bases). V was cut by 6 bases and J by 3 bases, with 5 bases left in between. CDR1 and CDR2 (germline): MDHEN, SYDVKM. This CDR3 contains 11 residues. The CDR3 DNA sequence: TGTGCCAGCAGCAGGGACACTGAAGCTTTCTTT. It translates to CASSRDTEAFF. The full variable domain, rest sourced from reference TRBV28 and TRBJ1-1, is DVKVTQSSRYLVKRTGEKVFLECVQDMDHENMFWYRQDPGLGLRLIYFSYDVKMKEKGDIPEGYSVSREKKERFSLILESASTNQTSMYLCASSRDTEAFFGQGTRLTVV.

The V and J genes are TRBV10-1 and TRBJ1-1; 7 bases match TRBD1. Germline loops: CDR1 WNHNN, CDR2 SYGVQD (reference sequence). The CDR3 consists of 13 residues. The V segment lost 0 bases and the J segment 5 bases; nucleotides outside the gene matches: 0. Here the CDR3 reads CASSESGQTEAFF. Written as DNA, the CDR3 is TGCGCCAGCAGTGAGTCGGGACAGACTGAAGCTTTCTTT.

There are a few counts of this clone. CDR3 nucleotide sequence: TGTGCCAGCAGCTTAGCGCTACAGGGTAATTCACCCCTCCACTTT. Protein sequence: CASSLALQGNSPLHF. The V gene is TRBV7-6, the J gene TRBJ1-6; tentative D call: TRBD1 (6 bases). V lost 0 bases and J 6 bases, leaving 9 bases between the germline ends. Per the germline V gene, CDR1 is SGHVS and CDR2 is FNYEAQ. The CDR3 has 15 residues.

This rearrangement joins TRBV7-9 to TRBJ2-3, with TRBD2 matching over 10 bases. Trimming at V came to 0 bases and at J to 0 bases, leaving 9 bases not matched to a gene. Germline CDR1 SEHNR, CDR2 FQNEAQ (reference sequence). The CDR3 has 19 amino acids. CDR3 protein: CASSLARIAGGNSTDTQYF. The CDR3 DNA reads TGTGCCAGCAGCTTAGCCAGAATAGCGGGGGGTAATAGCACAGATACGCAGTATTTT.

This chain joins TRBV7-6 and TRBJ1-5; 7 bases align to TRBD1. The CDR3 contains 18 residues. The V and J ends lost 5 bases and 2 bases, in that order; junction bases with no gene match: 15. Per the germline V gene, CDR1 is SGHVS and CDR2 is FNYEAQ. Written as DNA, the CDR3 is TGTGCCAGCAGCCCACACCCCCCGGAAACAGGGGGCAATCAGCCCCAGCATTTT. It yields the protein CASSPHPPETGGNQPQHF.

The chain links TRBV7-9 to TRBJ2-5; tentatively, D is TRBD2 (5 bases). Germline V gene lookup returns CDR1 SEHNR and CDR2 FQNEAQ (reference sequence). The germline V and J ends were trimmed by 2 bases and 3 bases, with 7 bases remaining between them. This CDR3 contains 13 residues. CDR3 DNA: TGTGCCAGCAGCTTAAGGACTGAAGAGACCCAGTACTTC. It translates to CASSLRTEETQYF.

This chain uses TRBV5-1 with TRBJ2-5; D uncertain. Germline V gene data show CDR1 as SGHRS and CDR2 as YFSETQ. This CDR3 comprises 14 residues. V was shortened by 0 bases and J by 3 bases, with 9 bases between the two germline ends. CDR3 amino acids: CASSLVWTKETQYF. The CDR3 bases are TGCGCCAGCAGCTTGGTTTGGACGAAAGAGACCCAGTACTTC.

J is TRBJ1-5 and V is TRBV6-6; the D is unclear. In germline, CDR1 is MNHNY, CDR2 SVGAGI (reference sequence). The length of the CDR3 is 13 residues. V lost 2 bases and J 0 bases, leaving 2 bases between the germline ends. CDR3 nucleotide sequence: TGTGCCAGCAGTTACATTAGCAATCAGCCCCAGCATTTT. This sequence encodes CASSYISNQPQHF.

The chain links TRBV30 to TRBJ1-1; 8 bases match TRBD1. The CDR3 spans 15 residues. Germline V CDR1 and CDR2: GTSNPN, SVGIG (reference sequence). V shed 8 bases, J shed 1 base, and the junction held 12 bases outside the gene matches. The CDR3 loop is CATPAGQAGNTEAFF. DNA for the CDR3: TGTGCCACACCCGCGGGACAGGCCGGGAACACTGAAGCTTTCTTT.

The chain employs TRBV6-4 and TRBJ1-2, with TRBD1 matching over 10 bases. V lost 5 bases to trimming and J lost 7 bases; unmatched junction nucleotides: 7. Germline V CDR1 and CDR2: MRHNA, SNTAGT. This CDR3 has 14 amino acids. CDR3 amino acids: CASSPIGQGVGYTF. CDR3 sequence (DNA): TGTGCCAGCAGTCCCATCGGACAGGGGGTTGGCTACACCTTC.

The chain links TRBV29-1 to TRBJ2-7; D not resolved. Deletions cut 5 bases from V and 6 bases from J, with 20 bases between. CDR1 SQVTM and CDR2 ANQGSEA come from the germline V gene. This CDR3 is 14 amino acids long. The CDR3 region is CSVIVPEEASEQYF. The CDR3 nucleotides are TGCAGCGTTATAGTTCCCGAAGAGGCTAGCGAGCAGTACTTC.

This clone was seen only once. The chain has TRBV7-9 and TRBJ1-4; no firm D call. Deletions cut 5 bases from V and 8 bases from J, with 12 bases between. Germline V lookup: CDR1 SEHNR, CDR2 FQNEAQ (reference sequence). This CDR3 comprises 13 residues. The CDR3 sequence: CASSLHTQEKLFF. CDR3 nucleotide sequence: TGTGCCAGCAGCCTACACACCCAAGAAAAACTGTTTTTT.

The chain recombines TRBV27 with TRBJ2-1; no clear D gene. Germline loops: CDR1 MNHEY, CDR2 SMNVEV (reference sequence). The CDR3 contains 16 residues. Deletions cut 2 bases from V and 0 bases from J, with 11 bases between. CDR3 nucleotides: TGTGCCAGCAGTTTAACCAGCGCGAGCTCCTACAATGAGCAGTTCTTC. Translated, it gives CASSLTSASSYNEQFF.

The rearrangement uses TRBV30 and TRBJ1-1; no clear D. Deletions cut 0 bases from V and 1 base from J, with 15 bases between. The CDR3 has 16 residues. Germline CDR1 is GTSNPN and CDR2 is SVGIG (reference sequence). CDR3 residues: CAWSVEGLTANTEAFF. Here the CDR3 DNA reads TGTGCCTGGAGTGTAGAGGGCTTAACAGCGAACACTGAAGCTTTCTTT.

The CDR3 region has the DNA TGTGCCAGCAGGGGACCTCGCAATGAGCAGTTCTTC. The encoded protein is CASRGPRNEQFF. The V and J genes are TRBV2 and TRBJ2-1; perhaps D is TRBD1 or TRBD2 (5 bases each). The CDR3 is 12 amino acids. V was trimmed by 6 bases and J by 6 bases, leaving 9 bases between them. Germline V CDR1 and CDR2: SNHLY, FYNNEI.

This clone was counted a single time. V is TRBV9 and J is TRBJ2-2, with D possibly called TRBD1 or TRBD2 (5 bases each). V lost 0 bases to trimming and J lost 6 bases, with 9 bases between them. Looked up from germline, CDR1 is SGDLS and CDR2 is YYNGEE. This CDR3 has 14 residues. The CDR3 DNA reads as TGTGCCAGCAGCGTAGGCTGGGGGTCCGGGGAGCTGTTTTTT. Amino acid sequence: CASSVGWGSGELFF.

V usage is TRBV5-6 and J usage is TRBJ2-1; TRBD1 might be the D (6 bases). V lost 3 bases and J 12 bases, leaving 10 bases between the germline ends. The CDR3 spans 11 residues. Germline CDR1 is SGHDT and CDR2 is YYEEEE. CDR3 sequence (DNA): TGTGCCAGCAGCTCTGGACAGACGCAGTTCTTC. Translated: CASSSGQTQFF.

V and J are TRBV19 and TRBJ2-7; D is ambiguous. The CDR3 is made up of 12 amino acids. CDR1 LNHDA and CDR2 SQIVND come from the germline V gene (reference sequence). V dropped 5 bases and J dropped 3 bases, with 8 bases sitting between them. CDR3 nucleotides: TGTGCCAGTAGTCCGGATTACTACGAGCAGTACTTC. This gives the protein CASSPDYYEQYF.

The chain is built from TRBV7-3 and TRBJ2-2; D may match TRBD1 or TRBD2 (5 bases each). V lost 2 bases, J lost 1 base, and 5 bases lay in between. Looked up from germline, CDR1 is SGHTA and CDR2 is FQGTGA. This CDR3 is built from 14 residues. CDR3 coding DNA: TGTGCCAGCAGCTTAGGGGGGAACACCGGGGAGCTGTTTTTT. Its translation is CASSLGGNTGELFF.

The rearrangement joins TRBV2 to TRBJ2-7; a possible D gene is TRBD2 (6 bases). Germline values: CDR1 SNHLY, CDR2 FYNNEI. V gave up 1 base and J gave up 6 bases, with 10 bases separating them. The CDR3 runs to 13 residues. CDR3 region: CASSEVGGSEQYF. The CDR3 nucleotides are TGTGCCAGCAGTGAAGTAGGAGGGAGCGAGCAGTACTTC. Based on the CDR3 plus reference TRBV2 and TRBJ2-7, the full variable domain is EPEVTQTPSHQVTQMGQEVILRCVPISNHLYFYWYRQILGQKVEFLVSFYNNEISEKSEIFDDQFSVERPDGSNFTLKIRSTKLEDSAMYFCASSEVGGSEQYFGPGTRLTVT.

The chain carries TRBV5-4 and TRBJ1-1; TRBD1 is a possible D gene (5 bases). V lost 0 bases to trimming and J lost 4 bases, with 10 bases between them. There are 14 residues in the CDR3. In germline, CDR1 is SGHNT, CDR2 YYREEE (reference sequence). CDR3 DNA: TGTGCCAGCAGCTTGGGACGGCAGGGCACTGAAGCTTTCTTT. Protein product: CASSLGRQGTEAFF.

This clone turned up a few times. V usage is TRBV11-2 and J usage is TRBJ2-1, with a tentative D call TRBD1 (7 bases). Trimming pared 2 bases from V and 9 bases from J, leaving 11 bases between. Per the germline V gene, CDR1 is SGHAT and CDR2 is FQNNGV. The length of the CDR3 is 13 residues. CDR3 sequence (DNA): TGTGCCAGCAGCTTATCCCAGGGGGGTGAGCAGTTCTTC. This codes for CASSLSQGGEQFF.

The chain recombines TRBV27 with TRBJ2-5; no definite D call. The germline V and J ends were trimmed by 5 bases and 1 base, with 11 bases remaining between them. The CDR3 sequence is 14 residues long. Germline values: CDR1 MNHEY, CDR2 SMNVEV (reference sequence). Written as DNA, the CDR3 is TGTGCCAGCAGTCCCCTCAGCCTCCAAGAGACCCAGTACTTC. As protein: CASSPLSLQETQYF.